The 9 T cell receptor beta chains reported below all come from one sample, sequenced in a study of OX40 agonist ivuxolimab in advanced cancers. TCRdb keeps only in-frame clones here, not all; method: immunoSEQ multiplex PCR. The repertoire holds about 100,000 clones, with over 75% as singletons. The sequenced sample was CD4+ or CD8+ T cells sorted from blood, obtained in a trial of the OX40 agonist ivuxolimab. These receptor sequences come from an adult with an advanced solid tumor such as melanoma, head and neck, liver or kidney cancer.

This chain connects TRBV6-1 to TRBJ2-1, with 12 bases that match TRBD2. V dropped 4 bases and J dropped 9; count of bases not matched to a gene: 1. From germline, CDR1 is MNHNS and CDR2 SASEGT. This CDR3 has 13 amino acids. The CDR3 is CASSGTSGVEQFF. The DNA for the CDR3 is TGTGCCAGCAGTGGGACTAGCGGGGTTGAGCAGTTCTTC.

This clone is a singleton in its sample. The chain has TRBV5-1 and TRBJ1-4; D perhaps matches TRBD1 (6 bases). CDR3 length: 15 residues. V lost 0 bases and J 7 bases, leaving 13 bases between the germline ends. The V gene's germline CDR1 is SGHRS and CDR2 YFSETQ. The CDR3 nucleotides read TGCGCCAGCAGCTTGGTCGGACAGATTGGTGAAAAACTGTTTTTT. Residues: CASSLVGQIGEKLFF. The whole variable domain, remainder taken from reference TRBV5-1 and TRBJ1-4, is KAGVTQTPRYLIKTRGQQVTLSCSPISGHRSVSWYQQTPGQGLQFLFEYFSETQRNKGNFPGRFSGRQFSNSRSEMNVSTLELGDSALYLCASSLVGQIGEKLFFGSGTQLSVL.

The gene calls are TRBV6-1 and TRBJ2-1; either TRBD1 or TRBD2 may fit D (6 bases each). Germline lookup yields CDR1 MNHNS and CDR2 SASEGT. Between the trimmed V and J ends, which lost 10 bases and 1 base, there was a span of 17 bases. There are 15 residues in the CDR3. The CDR3 nucleotides are TGTGCCACCAAGGAGGGGGGCGGGTCCTACAATGAGCAGTTCTTC. It yields the protein CATKEGGGSYNEQFF.

This clone was found once. This chain connects TRBV11-1 to TRBJ2-7, with D perhaps TRBD2 (6 bases). This CDR3 is 14 amino acids long. V shed 5 bases and J shed 4 bases, with 15 bases lying between them. Germline V gene sequence: CDR1 SGHAT, CDR2 FQDESV (reference sequence). The CDR3 DNA is TGTGCCAGCAGCCCGCGGGACGGTGGTTACGAGCAGTACTTC. Its protein is CASSPRDGGYEQYF.

The J gene is TRBJ1-2, the V gene TRBV7-9, with D uncertain. Germline assignment: CDR1 SEHNR and CDR2 FQNEAQ (reference sequence). CDR3 length: 13 amino acids. Between the trimmed V and J ends, which lost 3 bases and 6 bases, there was a span of 11 bases. In DNA, the CDR3 is TGTGCCAGCAGCTTCGGCCAGGCCAATGGCTACACCTTC. Amino acids: CASSFGQANGYTF.

The rearrangement links TRBV5-4 to TRBJ1-2; 9 bases agree with TRBD1. V gave up 4 bases and J gave up 7 bases; unmatched junction bases: 11. This CDR3 has 15 amino acids. Germline CDR1 and CDR2: SGHNT and YYREEE (reference sequence). The CDR3 here is CASSPRTGERSGYTF. The CDR3 DNA reads TGTGCCAGCAGCCCACGGACAGGGGAGAGGAGTGGCTACACCTTC. The full variable domain, in which reference TRBV5-4 and TRBJ1-2 provide the parts outside the CDR3, is ETGVTQSPTHLIKTRGQQVTLRCSSQSGHNTVSWYQQALGQGPQFIFQYYREEENGRGNFPPRFSGLQFPNYSSELNVNALELDDSALYLCASSPRTGERSGYTFGSGTRLTVV.

This clone was recorded only once. The V and J genes are TRBV18 and TRBJ1-3; the match to TRBD1 covers 8 bases. With V trimmed by 6 bases and J by 4 bases, 5 bases remained unmatched. The CDR3 spans 14 residues. Looked up from germline, CDR1 is KGHSH and CDR2 is LQKENI. In DNA, the CDR3 is TGTGCCAGCTCCACAGGGGGACGAGGAAACACCATATATTTT. Amino acid sequence: CASSTGGRGNTIYF.

The V gene is TRBV14, the J gene TRBJ1-2; D gene uncertain. Trimming shortened V by 1 base and J by 2 bases, and 8 bases separated the two germline ends. The CDR3 spans 14 residues. The germline CDR1 and CDR2 sequences are SGHDN and FVKESK. The CDR3 coding sequence is TGTGCCAGCAGCCAAGGGTCAGTCAACTATGGCTACACCTTC. It translates to CASSQGSVNYGYTF.

The chain uses TRBV5-6 and TRBJ1-6, with unresolved D. Germline CDR1 is SGHDT and CDR2 is YYEEEE. This CDR3 spans 13 amino acids. V lost 1 base, J lost 8 bases, and 7 bases lay in between. CDR3 in amino acids: CASSLTADSPLHF. The DNA of the CDR3 is TGTGCCAGCAGCTTGACGGCAGATTCACCCCTCCACTTT.